A single sample gave rise to the 10 T cell receptor beta chains below, sequenced in a study of response to subunit inactivated influenza vaccine (dated by TCRdb to the late 2010s). Receptor libraries were prepared by RT-PCR. These reads were obtained on an Illumina HiSeq 2500. The public reads were quality trimmed at Q25 with fastp and then assembled into clones with MiXCR by TCRdb, keeping productive beta chains. Each entry merges the rows of one CDR3 protein and shows their most common DNA and genes. Counted in this sample were about 570,000 distinct CDR3 sequences; about 11% of them appeared once. Approximately 11% of the sample belongs to the ten largest clones. These same records also appear under a second study, on T cells expressing NK-cell markers. As described in the second report: 5'RACE template switching, by which a universal primer site and unique molecular identifiers were added, was used to make TCR beta cDNA libraries.

The sequences come from PBMCs from blood, collected on the day of vaccination. Receptors originate from a man over 45 who received an inactivated influenza vaccine. Donor details come from another sample of the same person, matched by shared clones.

This clonotype turned up a few times. The chain uses TRBV20-1 and TRBJ2-1, with TRBD2 matching over 9 bases. The CDR3 is made up of 14 amino acids. Germline CDR1 is DFQATT and CDR2 is SNEGSKA (reference sequence). Trimming took 1 base from V and 3 from J; bases not matched to a gene: 1. In DNA form, the CDR3 reads TGCAGTGCTAGAGGACTAGCGGTCTACAATGAGCAGTTCTTC. Its protein product is CSARGLAVYNEQFF.

This clonotype was seen at least ten times. J is TRBJ2-7 and V is TRBV4-3, with D possibly TRBD2 on 6 matching bases. V was pared by 2 bases and J by 2 bases, with 13 bases between. CDR3 length equals 15 residues. In germline, CDR1 is LGHNA, CDR2 YSLEER. The DNA of the CDR3 is TGCGCCAGCAGCCAACTGCGGGACTCGACCTACGAGCAGTACTTC. Protein sequence: CASSQLRDSTYEQYF.

Notes on this clonotype: Sequence at one end of the junction differs from germline and may be a read error. The genes are TRBV20-1 and TRBJ2-5; 8 positions match TRBD2. The CDR3 runs 13 residues. Germline V gene lookup returns CDR1 DFQATT and CDR2 SNEGSKA (reference sequence). CDR3 in amino acids: CSASEAGAETQHF. The CDR3 bases are TGCAGTGCTTCGGAAGCGGGGGCAGAGACCCAGCACTTC.

V gene TRBV6-1 combines with J gene TRBJ2-3, with TRBD1 matching over 10 bases. V dropped 6 bases and J dropped 6; count of bases not matched to a gene: 9. The length of the CDR3 is 15 residues. The germline V gene has CDR1 MNHNS and CDR2 SASEGT. CDR3 protein: CASSRPGQGWDTQYF. The CDR3 DNA is TGTGCCAGCAGCCGCCCGGGACAGGGGTGGGATACGCAGTATTTT.

At least ten counts were recorded for this clonotype. J is TRBJ2-4 and V is TRBV28; 9 nucleotides match TRBD2. Germline values: CDR1 MDHEN, CDR2 SYDVKM. This CDR3 has 12 amino acids. V lost 6 bases, J lost 10 bases, and 4 bases stayed unmatched. CDR3 loop: CASSSGLAIQYF. DNA of the CDR3: TGTGCCAGCAGCTCGGGACTAGCTATTCAGTACTTC.

V is TRBV20-1 and J is TRBJ1-1, with D perhaps matching TRBD1 (5 bases). The CDR3 contains 14 residues. In germline, CDR1 is DFQATT, CDR2 SNEGSKA (reference sequence). The V gene lost 6 bases and the J gene lost 1 base, with 15 bases spanning the gap. The CDR3 DNA is TGCAGTGCAAGTCCAGGGAGTCGGAACACTGAAGCTTTCTTT. Residues: CSASPGSRNTEAFF.

V and J are TRBV12-3 or TRBV12-4 and TRBJ2-7; TRBD1 matches at 7 bases. V lost 4 bases and J lost 6; bases outside the gene matches: 9. This CDR3 region has 14 residues. The CDR3 DNA follows: TGTGCCAGCAGTTCAACAGGGGAGTCCGGCGAGCAGTACTTC. Translated: CASSSTGESGEQYF.

This chain uses TRBV18 with TRBJ2-2; maybe TRBD1 (5 bases). The V end lost 4 bases, the J end lost 3 bases, and 12 bases lay between the germline ends. Germline V CDR1 and CDR2: KGHSH, LQKENI. The CDR3 has 15 amino acids. The CDR3 DNA follows: TGTGCCAGCTCACTAAGACAGTCCGACACCGGGGAGCTGTTTTTT. It codes for CASSLRQSDTGELFF.

The sample holds a few counts of this clonotype. The CDR3 DNA is TGCGCCAGCAGCCAGGCCTCAGGACAGGGATTTTCAACTAATGAAAAACTGTTTTTT. It translates to CASSQASGQGFSTNEKLFF. The chain uses TRBV4-1 and TRBJ1-4, with TRBD1 matching over 8 bases. Germline lookup yields CDR1 MGHRA and CDR2 YSYEKL. The ends lost 3 bases at V and 0 bases at J; junction bases unmatched: 12. The CDR3 covers 19 residues.

This clonotype has only a few counts. The CDR3 loop reads CASSLGASGTASPEFF. The DNA for the CDR3 is TGCGCCAGCAGCTTGGGCGCTAGCGGGACGGCTTCACCCGAGTTCTTC. The gene calls are TRBV5-1 and TRBJ2-1; the match to TRBD2 covers 9 bases. The CDR3 length is 16 residues. Germline CDR1 SGHRS, CDR2 YFSETQ. Losses at the gene ends were 0 bases for V and 14 bases for J; bases not matched to a gene: 15. Looking up the rest from reference TRBV5-1 and TRBJ2-1 gives the full variable domain: KAGVTQTPRYLIKTRGQQVTLSCSPISGHRSVSWYQQTPGQGLQFLFEYFSETQRNKGNFPGRFSGRQFSNSRSEMNVSTLELGDSALYLCASSLGASGTASPEFFGPGTRLTVL.